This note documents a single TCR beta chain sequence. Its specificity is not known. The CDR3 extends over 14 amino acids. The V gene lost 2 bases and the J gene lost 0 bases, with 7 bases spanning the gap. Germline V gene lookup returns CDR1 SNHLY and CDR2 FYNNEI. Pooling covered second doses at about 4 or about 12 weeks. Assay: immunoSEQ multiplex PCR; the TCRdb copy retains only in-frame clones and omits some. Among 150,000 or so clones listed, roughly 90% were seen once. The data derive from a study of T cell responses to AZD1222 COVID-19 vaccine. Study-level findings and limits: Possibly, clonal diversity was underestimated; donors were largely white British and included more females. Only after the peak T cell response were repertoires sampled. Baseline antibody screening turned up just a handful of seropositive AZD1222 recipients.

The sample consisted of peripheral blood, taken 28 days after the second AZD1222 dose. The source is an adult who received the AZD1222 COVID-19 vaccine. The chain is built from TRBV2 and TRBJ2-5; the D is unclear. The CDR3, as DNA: TGTGCCAGCAGTGAACGAAGGCACCAAGAGACCCAGTACTTC. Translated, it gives CASSERRHQETQYF.